This T cell receptor beta chain stems from a study of blood T cell repertoires in COVID-19. Recruitment covered about 25 US areas and drew participants whose ages spanned roughly 18 to 100 years. Participants' reported clinical history set cohort assignment. Per germline, CDR1 MGHRA and CDR2 YSYEKL. The CDR3 has 15 residues. Trimming left V 2 bases short and J 0 bases short, with 8 bases between. Sequencing used immunoSEQ multiplex PCR; TCRdb keeps in-frame clones, though not all of them. The sample includes around 360,000 clones, roughly 84% of them seen just once. The rearrangement joins TRBV4-1 to TRBJ2-1; D ambiguous. This sequence originates from a woman in her 30s who had recovered from COVID-19. Sequencing used PBMCs or T cells enriched from blood (not recorded which). CDR3 amino acids: CASSQLDSSYNEQFF. The CDR3 DNA reads as TGCGCCAGCAGCCAACTAGATAGCTCCTACAATGAGCAGTTCTTC.